The rows below give T cell receptor beta chains drawn from one sample of a study of T-cell memory formation after mild COVID-19. MiXCR was run by TCRdb on the 5' RACE reads, yielding one entry per CDR3 protein. The sample contains approximately 390,000 distinct CDR3 sequences, 15% to 20% of which appear only once. Sequenced sample: PBMCs or a T cell subset sorted from them (not recorded which). All receptors derive from a man in his late teens or twenties who had mild COVID-19 (a few samples of this study predate the infection). Cell type and time point are not known. Both conserved end residues are part of each CDR3. The D gene is left open where the match is weak. A row's size may be missing; if present it is once, few, many or a size class.

CDR3 protein	CDR3 DNA	clone size	V gene	D gene	J gene
CASSLPTSGGDLQETQYF	TGTGCCAGCAGCTTACCAACTAGCGGGGGGGACCTTCAAGAGACCCAGTACTTC	NA	TRBV7-2	TRBD2	TRBJ2-5
CASSQGEAGNEQFF	TGTGCCAGCAGCCAAGGGGAGGCGGGCAATGAGCAGTTCTTC	NA	TRBV3-1	NA	TRBJ2-1
CASSIDWGAGELFF	TGTGCCAGTAGTATAGATTGGGGGGCCGGGGAGCTGTTTTTT	many	TRBV19	NA	TRBJ2-2
CASSQTRATSVPIAKNIQYF	TGCGCCAGCAGCCAAACCAGGGCTACTAGCGTTCCAATAGCCAAAAACATTCAGTACTTC	many	TRBV4-1	TRBD2	TRBJ2-4
CASSPTGSGQFF	TGTGCCAGCAGCCCTACAGGGTCGGGGCAGTTCTTC	NA	TRBV12-3/TRBV12-4	NA	TRBJ2-1
CASSRDRGTNTGELFF	TGTGCCAGCAGTCGCGACAGGGGGACGAACACCGGGGAGCTGTTTTTT	many	TRBV6-5	TRBD1	TRBJ2-2
CASSLGSGGAPNTQYF	TGTGCCAGCAGCTTGGGTAGCGGGGGGGCCCCGAATACGCAGTATTTT	many	TRBV7-9	TRBD2	TRBJ2-3
CASSGTQALLNEKLFF	TGTGCCAGCAGCGGTACCCAGGCCCTGCTGAATGAAAAACTGTTTTTT	NA	TRBV7-9	NA	TRBJ1-4
CASSQGTNEKLFF	TGCGCCAGCAGCCAGGGTACTAATGAAAAACTGTTTTTT	NA	TRBV4-3	NA	TRBJ1-4
CASSPRSGRFGANVLTF	TGTGCCAGCAGCCCGCGTTCCGGGAGGTTTGGGGCCAACGTCCTGACTTTC	few	TRBV7-8	TRBD2	TRBJ2-6
CASSPGQGVAEQYF	TGTGCCAGCAGCCCCGGACAGGGGGTTGCCGAGCAGTACTTC	NA	TRBV5-5	TRBD1	TRBJ2-7
CSARPHYEQYF	TGCAGTGCTAGACCTCACTACGAGCAGTACTTC	few	TRBV20-1	NA	TRBJ2-7
CASSPPGSLNTEAFF	TGTGCCAGCTCACCACCCGGTTCTTTGAACACTGAAGCTTTCTTT	NA	TRBV18	NA	TRBJ1-1
CASRADMNTEAFF	TGTGCCAGCAGGGCAGACATGAACACTGAAGCTTTCTTT	few	TRBV2	NA	TRBJ1-1
CASKSPIRNTEAFF	TGCGCCAGCAAGAGCCCAATCAGGAACACTGAAGCTTTCTTT	NA	TRBV10-2	NA	TRBJ1-1